Presented here are 26 T cell receptor beta chains from one specimen sequenced in a study of cytotoxic CD8 clonotypes in ibrutinib-treated CLL. Some clones are missing from TCRdb's copy, which holds only in-frame ones; the method was immunoSEQ multiplex PCR. The sample includes around 70,000 clones, about nine tenths of them seen just once. The sample was PBMCs, taken after 12 months of ibrutinib treatment. The receptor set was obtained from a human donor with chronic lymphocytic leukemia.

This chain connects TRBV28 to TRBJ2-3; tentatively, D is TRBD1 or TRBD2 (6 bases each). The CDR3 spans 17 residues. The germline CDR1 and CDR2 sequences are MDHEN and SYDVKM. V lost 3 bases and J 6 bases, leaving 22 bases between the germline ends. The CDR3, as DNA: TGTGCCAGCAGTTTCCCAAAGGGGGGCGCGGGAAAGGATACGCAGTATTTT. Protein product: CASSFPKGGAGKDTQYF.

The V gene is TRBV15, the J gene TRBJ2-7; TRBD2 matches at 11 bases. The V gene end was trimmed by 2 bases and the J gene end by 3 bases; junction bases not matched to a gene: 3. In germline, CDR1 is LNHNV, CDR2 YYDKDF (reference sequence). This CDR3 has 15 residues. In DNA form, the CDR3 reads TGTGCCACCAGCAGACTAGCGGGAGGTAGCTACGAGCAGTACTTC. It is translated as CATSRLAGGSYEQYF. Combining the CDR3 with reference TRBV15 and TRBJ2-7 gives the whole variable domain DAMVIQNPRYQVTQFGKPVTLSCSQTLNHNVMYWYQQKSSQAPKLLFHYYDKDFNNEADTPDNFQSRRPNTSFCFLDIRSPGLGDTAMYLCATSRLAGGSYEQYFGPGTRLTVT.

This rearrangement joins TRBV5-6 to TRBJ2-1, with TRBD2 matching over 13 bases. This CDR3 spans 16 amino acids. Trimming at V came to 3 bases and at J to 0 bases, leaving 0 bases not matched to a gene. Germline V gene data show CDR1 as SGHDT and CDR2 as YYEEEE. The CDR3 nucleotides are TGTGCCAGCAGCTGGACTAGCGGGAGCTCCTACAATGAGCAGTTCTTC. Encoded protein: CASSWTSGSSYNEQFF.

This chain links TRBV11-2 with TRBJ2-7; 7 nucleotides line up with TRBD1. The CDR3 extends over 16 amino acids. Germline trimming cut 2 bases from V and 1 base from J; bases unmatched to any gene: 8. Germline V lookup: CDR1 SGHAT, CDR2 FQNNGV. The chain's CDR3 is CASSLRSTGPSYEQYF. The CDR3 DNA reads as TGTGCCAGCAGCTTAAGGTCGACAGGGCCTTCCTACGAGCAGTACTTC.

The chain is built from TRBV30 and TRBJ2-2, with D unclear. This CDR3 has 15 residues. V gave up 0 bases and J gave up 4 bases, with 12 bases separating them. Germline V lookup: CDR1 GTSNPN, CDR2 SVGIG (reference sequence). CDR3: CAWSVLYYSTGELFF. DNA for the CDR3: TGTGCCTGGAGTGTACTGTACTATAGCACCGGGGAGCTGTTTTTT.

The V gene is TRBV7-3, the J gene TRBJ2-1; D possibly corresponds to TRBD2 (6 bases). The germline V gene has CDR1 SGHTA and CDR2 FQGTGA. V was pared by 5 bases and J by 6 bases, with 17 bases between. The CDR3 sequence is 15 residues long. The CDR3 spells CASSPGWGDFNEQFF. The CDR3 DNA reads TGTGCCAGCAGCCCCGGTTGGGGGGACTTCAATGAGCAGTTCTTC.

Concerning this clone itself: This sample also contains other DNA sequences that code for the same CDR3. The V gene is TRBV14, the J gene TRBJ1-2, with D maybe TRBD1 (5 bases). Per the germline V gene, CDR1 is SGHDN and CDR2 is FVKESK. Trimming left V 3 bases short and J 4 bases short, with 9 bases between. The CDR3 runs to 13 residues. The CDR3 is CASSHDRGYGYTF. The CDR3 region has the DNA TGTGCCAGCAGCCACGACAGAGGCTATGGCTACACCTTC. The variable domain in full, completed from reference TRBV14 and TRBJ1-2, reads EAGVTQFPSHSVIEKGQTVTLRCDPISGHDNLYWYRRVMGKEIKFLLHFVKESKQDESGMPNNRFLAERTGGTYSTLKVQPAELEDSGVYFCASSHDRGYGYTFGSGTRLTVV.

V and J are TRBV5-1 and TRBJ2-7; TRBD1 matches 8 bases. Germline trimming cut 3 bases from V and 3 bases from J; bases unmatched to any gene: 8. The CDR3 is 15 amino acids. Germline loops: CDR1 SGHRS, CDR2 YFSETQ. The CDR3 DNA reads as TGCGCCAGCAGCTGGCTGACAGGGGCTAACTACGAGCAGTACTTC. Translation gives CASSWLTGANYEQYF.

The chain links TRBV19 to TRBJ2-7; tentatively, D is TRBD2 (5 bases). Looked up from germline, CDR1 is LNHDA and CDR2 is SQIVND (reference sequence). The germline V and J ends were trimmed by 9 bases and 5 bases, with 20 bases remaining between them. The CDR3 contains 14 residues. The CDR3 reads CASAGVGISNEQYF. In DNA form, the CDR3 reads TGTGCCAGCGCCGGGGTGGGGATTAGCAACGAGCAGTACTTC.

V gene TRBV7-2 combines with J gene TRBJ2-1, with D perhaps assigned TRBD1 or TRBD2 (5 bases each). With 5 bases removed from V and 5 bases from J, the gap between germline ends came to 13 bases. The germline V gene encodes CDR1 SGHTA and CDR2 FQGNSA. The CDR3 covers 14 residues. The CDR3 sequence: CASSPYRDDNEQFF. The DNA of the CDR3 is TGTGCCAGCAGCCCGTATAGGGACGACAATGAGCAGTTCTTC.

V usage is TRBV12-1 and J usage is TRBJ2-7; the table's D call, TRBD2, was not checked against the DNA. TRBV12-1 is termed a pseudogene. The CDR3 covers 15 residues. DNA of the CDR3: TGTGCCAGCAGCTTTGTCATTTCGTCGGGATTCGAGCAGTACTTC. Its protein product is CASSFVISSGFEQYF.

This clone occurred a few times. The chain carries TRBV28 and TRBJ1-2; unclear D gene. In germline, CDR1 is MDHEN, CDR2 SYDVKM. CDR3 size: 14 residues. Trimming pared 3 bases from V and 3 bases from J, leaving 11 bases between. In DNA, the CDR3 is TGTGCCAGCAGTTTCGACGGGAGCTACTATGGCTACACCTTC. Its translation: CASSFDGSYYGYTF.

The chain couples TRBV7-2 to TRBJ2-1; 8 nucleotides agree with TRBD2. CDR1 and CDR2 (germline): SGHTA, FQGNSA. The CDR3 is 16 residues long. The J segment lost 7 bases and the V segment lost 0 bases, leaving 8 bases of the junction unmatched. CDR3 amino acids: CASSLAFGLALNEQFF. The CDR3 nucleotides read TGTGCCAGCAGCTTAGCTTTCGGACTAGCCCTAAATGAGCAGTTCTTC.

This clone showed up just once. This chain joins TRBV28 and TRBJ1-1, with unresolved D. The germline V gene encodes CDR1 MDHEN and CDR2 SYDVKM. Trimming took off 9 bases at V and 2 bases at J, with 10 bases between the two ends. CDR3 length: 12 residues. CDR3 loop: CASTTVNTEAFF. The CDR3, as DNA: TGTGCCAGTACGACCGTAAACACTGAAGCTTTCTTT.

V usage is TRBV28 and J usage is TRBJ2-2; D gene unclear. The V end lost 2 bases, the J end lost 6 bases, and 7 bases lay between the germline ends. CDR1 and CDR2 (germline): MDHEN, SYDVKM. This CDR3 is 13 amino acids long. The CDR3 nucleotides are TGTGCCAGCAGTTTACGAGGTTCCGGGGAGCTGTTTTTT. Its protein is CASSLRGSGELFF.

The J gene is TRBJ1-3, the V gene TRBV12-2; whether TRBD1, the table's D call, matches the DNA was not checked. TRBV12-2 has pseudogene status. There are 14 residues in the CDR3. The CDR3 bases are TGTGCAAGTCGCCCTGACATTCGCGGAAACACCATATATTTT. Translated, it gives CASRPDIRGNTIYF.

The genes are TRBV10-2 and TRBJ2-1, with 8 nucleotides matching TRBD1. The CDR3 has 14 residues. V shed 6 bases, J shed 4 bases, and the junction held 5 bases outside the gene matches. CDR1 is WSHSY, CDR2 SAAADI, per germline. The CDR3 here is CASRLTGAYNEQFF. The CDR3 DNA follows: TGCGCCAGCAGACTGACAGGGGCTTACAATGAGCAGTTCTTC.

The chain is built from TRBV27 and TRBJ2-7; D is uncertain. V was shortened by 9 bases and J by 1 base, with 13 bases between the two germline ends. Germline CDR1 reads MNHEY; CDR2 reads SMNVEV (reference sequence). The CDR3 covers 13 residues. The CDR3 reads CASHGAFSYEQYF. The CDR3 DNA sequence: TGTGCCAGTCATGGTGCATTTTCCTACGAGCAGTACTTC.

The table lists this clone with a count of one. This chain uses TRBV7-9 with TRBJ1-2; 7 bases agree with TRBD1. This CDR3 region has 13 residues. J was trimmed by 2 bases and V by 7 bases; bases with no gene match: 4. Germline V gene lookup returns CDR1 SEHNR and CDR2 FQNEAQ (reference sequence). Here the CDR3 DNA reads TGTGCCAGCAACCAGGGGGGGAACTATGGCTACACCTTC. This codes for CASNQGGNYGYTF.

The chain recombines TRBV7-2 with TRBJ2-1; no clear D gene. Germline CDR1 and CDR2: SGHTA and FQGNSA. Trimming removed 3 bases from V and 7 bases from J, with 4 bases in between. This CDR3 region has 11 residues. The CDR3, as DNA: TGTGCCAGCAGCTTGGTGAATGAGCAGTTCTTC. Protein sequence: CASSLVNEQFF.

This clone was seen only once. The chain recombines TRBV30 with TRBJ2-7; 7 nucleotides match TRBD2. V lost 0 bases, J lost 2 bases, and 7 bases stayed unmatched. CDR3 length: 15 amino acids. From germline, CDR1 is GTSNPN and CDR2 SVGIG (reference sequence). The CDR3 loop is CAWSVLAGGTYEQYF. CDR3 DNA: TGTGCCTGGAGTGTTTTAGCGGGTGGAACCTACGAGCAGTACTTC.

The chain recombines TRBV19 with TRBJ2-3; D ambiguous. CDR3 length equals 13 residues. Germline CDR1 and CDR2: LNHDA and SQIVND (reference sequence). V gave up 3 bases and J gave up 4 bases, with 8 bases separating them. The CDR3 nucleotides are TGTGCCAGTAGTATCTTCGTGGCAGATACGCAGTATTTT. It is translated as CASSIFVADTQYF.

The chain employs TRBV7-2 and TRBJ2-5; weak D call: TRBD2 (6 bases). Germline loops: CDR1 SGHTA, CDR2 FQGNSA. Trimming pared 5 bases from V and 4 bases from J, leaving 11 bases between. The CDR3 loop spans 13 amino acids. CDR3 loop: CASSRSGRETQYF. Written as DNA, the CDR3 is TGTGCCAGCAGCAGATCCGGGAGAGAGACCCAGTACTTC.

This chain uses TRBV27 with TRBJ2-7; 9 bases are a match to TRBD2. V lost 4 bases to trimming and J lost 7 bases; unmatched junction nucleotides: 8. In germline, CDR1 is MNHEY, CDR2 SMNVEV (reference sequence). The CDR3 loop spans 14 amino acids. Written as DNA, the CDR3 is TGTGCCAGCAGTTCGGCGGCGGGAGGGCGGGAGCAGTACTTC. It yields the protein CASSSAAGGREQYF.

The rearrangement joins TRBV19 to TRBJ1-5; unclear D gene. V was cut by 6 bases and J by 4 bases, with 13 bases left in between. The germline V gene encodes CDR1 LNHDA and CDR2 SQIVND (reference sequence). CDR3 length: 14 amino acids. CDR3 residues: CASRYPGGNQPQHF. For the CDR3, the DNA is TGTGCCAGTAGGTACCCGGGAGGTAATCAGCCCCAGCATTTT.

The rearrangement links TRBV27 to TRBJ2-2; D gene uncertain. V was clipped by 6 bases and J by 2 bases, with 13 bases between them. CDR1 MNHEY and CDR2 SMNVEV come from the germline V gene (reference sequence). The CDR3 spans 15 residues. The CDR3 DNA sequence: TGTGCCAGCAGCCTAGGTTTGGACAACACCGGGGAGCTGTTTTTT. It codes for CASSLGLDNTGELFF.